These 13 T cell receptor beta chains were all obtained from the same sample, sequenced in a study of T cells in Graves' hyperthyroidism and ophthalmopathy. RNA transcripts served as the template for amplifying TCR beta CDR3 regions. TCR CDR3 regions were first amplified by RT-PCR with HTBI primers. TCRdb re-analysed the multiplex PCR reads in MiXCR, keeping a single row per CDR3 protein. The sample includes about 560,000 distinct CDR3 sequences, roughly 17% of them seen just once. The specimen was blood. Receptors were obtained from a woman aged 18-29 years with Graves' hyperthyroidism.

The chain has TRBV5-8 and TRBJ2-2; maybe TRBD2 (6 bases). This CDR3 region has 15 residues. Trimming shortened V by 7 bases and J by 0 bases, and 13 bases separated the two germline ends. Germline values: CDR1 SGHTS, CDR2 YDEGEE. This chain's CDR3 is CASVRLGSNTGELFF. The CDR3 DNA reads TGTGCCAGCGTACGACTAGGCTCGAACACCGGGGAGCTGTTTTTT.

This clonotype was recorded a few times. Here the CDR3 DNA reads TGTGCCAGCAGTTTCCTCGGGACAGTTAATTCACCCCTCCACTTT. The encoded protein is CASSFLGTVNSPLHF. V usage is TRBV27 and J usage is TRBJ1-6, with 7 bases aligning to TRBD1. CDR3 size: 15 residues. Germline CDR1 reads MNHEY; CDR2 reads SMNVEV (reference sequence). V shed 3 bases and J 6 bases; nucleotides not matched to a gene: 5.

The chain combines TRBV19 with TRBJ1-2; D may be TRBD1 (5 bases). This CDR3 has 19 amino acids. With 8 bases removed from V and 7 bases from J, the gap between germline ends came to 35 bases. Germline lookup yields CDR1 LNHDA and CDR2 SQIVND (reference sequence). CDR3 region: CASGSYRGGGSAMGAGYTF. The CDR3 coding sequence is TGTGCCAGTGGCTCCTACCGCGGGGGGGGAAGCGCGATGGGCGCTGGCTACACCTTC.

J is TRBJ1-2 and V is TRBV6-1, with D hard to call. The V gene lost 1 base and the J gene lost 8 bases, with 2 bases spanning the gap. Germline loops: CDR1 MNHNS, CDR2 SASEGT. The CDR3 contains 10 residues. The CDR3 DNA reads TGTGCCAGCAGTGAAGAAGGCTACACCTTC. Residues: CASSEEGYTF.

Ten or more counts support this clonotype. The V call is TRBV12-3 or TRBV12-4, the J call TRBJ2-5; 8 bases align to TRBD2. The CDR3 loop spans 16 amino acids. Unmatched junction bases numbered 12, after V lost 4 bases and J lost 5 bases. The chain's CDR3 is CASSSLRGSGDETQYF. CDR3 DNA sequence: TGTGCCAGCAGTTCTCTTCGGGGTAGCGGGGACGAGACCCAGTACTTC.

The table lists this clonotype with many counts. V usage is TRBV15 and J usage is TRBJ1-5; D is undetermined. Trimming left V 3 bases short and J 7 bases short, with 7 bases between. The CDR3 length is 12 residues. The germline gives CDR1 LNHNV, CDR2 YYDKDF (reference sequence). CDR3 protein: CATSRTLQPQHF. The CDR3, as DNA: TGTGCCACCAGCAGGACTCTGCAGCCCCAGCATTTT.

This clonotype was detected many times. The chain carries TRBV12-3 or TRBV12-4 and TRBJ2-5; 10 positions agree with TRBD2. The trim removed 3 bases at V and 0 bases at J, leaving 4 bases unmatched. This CDR3 spans 16 amino acids. This chain's CDR3 is CASSFKLAGDQETQYF. The DNA of the CDR3 is TGTGCCAGCAGTTTTAAGCTAGCGGGGGACCAAGAGACCCAGTACTTC.

Comment on this clonotype: A much more abundant neighbour one base away suggests this may be a read error. The rearrangement links TRBV6-1 to TRBJ1-1, with a tentative D call TRBD1 (6 bases). The germline gives CDR1 MNHNS, CDR2 SASEGT. This CDR3 is 13 amino acids long. V was pared by 6 bases and J by 3 bases, with 11 bases between. The CDR3 here is CASRQGLDTEAFF. The CDR3 nucleotides read TGTGCCAGCAGACAGGGTTTGGACACTGAAGCTTTCTTT.

The table lists this clonotype with a few counts. The chain carries TRBV20-1 and TRBJ2-6, with D possibly matching TRBD2 (5 bases). With 2 bases removed from V and 4 bases from J, the gap between germline ends came to 18 bases. The CDR3 spans 17 residues. CDR1 is DFQATT, CDR2 SNEGSKA, per germline (reference sequence). CDR3 sequence reads: CSARPTRRRAGANVLTF. Written as DNA, the CDR3 is TGCAGTGCTAGACCGACCCGGAGGCGCGCAGGGGCCAACGTCCTGACTTTC.

The chain joins TRBV6-5 to TRBJ2-7; no reliable D call. CDR3 length equals 12 residues. CDR1 is MNHEY, CDR2 SVGAGI, per germline. Deletions cut 2 bases from V and 7 bases from J, with 9 bases between. CDR3 bases: TGTGCCAGCAGTTACCCCGCGGAGGAGCAGTACTTC. It translates to CASSYPAEEQYF.

This clonotype was seen only a few times. The V gene is TRBV29-1, the J gene TRBJ2-3, with 9 bases identical to TRBD1. The CDR3 consists of 13 residues. V trimming: 6 bases; J trimming: 4 bases; junction bases outside the gene matches: 5. Germline lookup yields CDR1 SQVTM and CDR2 ANQGSEA. The CDR3 here is CSVGQGRSDTQYF. The CDR3 bases are TGCAGCGTGGGACAGGGTAGGTCAGATACGCAGTATTTT.

In its sample, this clonotype was seen many times. The CDR3 protein is CASSQGQAGYTF. CDR3 sequence (DNA): TGTGCCAGCAGCCAAGGGCAGGCAGGCTACACCTTC. This chain connects TRBV3-1 to TRBJ1-2; D ambiguous. The CDR3 has 12 residues. The germline V gene has CDR1 LGHDT and CDR2 YNNKEL (reference sequence). V lost 1 base and J 8 bases, leaving 8 bases between the germline ends.

This clonotype was observed a few times. The chain has TRBV6-5 and TRBJ2-1; 8 bases line up with TRBD2. Looked up from germline, CDR1 is MNHEY and CDR2 is SVGAGI. CDR3 length: 19 residues. Trimming at V came to 5 bases and at J to 0 bases, leaving 15 bases not matched to a gene. The CDR3 nucleotides are TGTGCCAGCAGTCACATCGATTTAGCGGGGACAAGCTCCTACAATGAGCAGTTCTTC. Residues: CASSHIDLAGTSSYNEQFF.